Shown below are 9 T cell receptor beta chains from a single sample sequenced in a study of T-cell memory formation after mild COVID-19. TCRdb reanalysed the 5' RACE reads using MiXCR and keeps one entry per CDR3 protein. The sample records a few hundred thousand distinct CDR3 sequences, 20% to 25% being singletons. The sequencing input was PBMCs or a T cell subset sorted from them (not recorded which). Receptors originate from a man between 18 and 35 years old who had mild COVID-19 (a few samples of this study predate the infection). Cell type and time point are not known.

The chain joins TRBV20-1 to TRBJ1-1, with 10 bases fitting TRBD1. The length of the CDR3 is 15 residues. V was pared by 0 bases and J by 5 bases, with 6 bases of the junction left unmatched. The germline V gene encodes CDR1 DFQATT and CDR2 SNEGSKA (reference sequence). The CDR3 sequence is CSARDRDRGWTEAFF. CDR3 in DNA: TGCAGTGCTAGAGATCGGGACAGGGGCTGGACTGAAGCTTTCTTT.

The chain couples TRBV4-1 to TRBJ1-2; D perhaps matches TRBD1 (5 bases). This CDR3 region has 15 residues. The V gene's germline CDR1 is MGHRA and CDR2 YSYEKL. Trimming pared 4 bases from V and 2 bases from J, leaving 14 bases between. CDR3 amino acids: CASSLGQVLNYGYTF. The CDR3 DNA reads TGCGCCAGCAGCCTCGGACAAGTTTTAAACTATGGCTACACCTTC.

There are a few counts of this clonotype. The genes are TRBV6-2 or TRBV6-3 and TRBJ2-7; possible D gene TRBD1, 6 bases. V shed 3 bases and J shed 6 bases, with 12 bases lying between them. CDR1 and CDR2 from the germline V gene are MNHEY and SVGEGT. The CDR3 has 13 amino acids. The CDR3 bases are TGTGCCAGCAGTTATTCAGGGGTCGGCGAGCAGTACGTC. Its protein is CASSYSGVGEQYV.

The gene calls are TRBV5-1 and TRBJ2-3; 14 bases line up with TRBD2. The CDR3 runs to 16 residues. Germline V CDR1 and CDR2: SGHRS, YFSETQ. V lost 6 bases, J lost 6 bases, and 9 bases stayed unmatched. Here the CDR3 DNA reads TGCGCCAGCAACCCTGGACTAGCGGGGGGCCTCGATACGCAGTATTTT. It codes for CASNPGLAGGLDTQYF. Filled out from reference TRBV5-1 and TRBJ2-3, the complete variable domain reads KAGVTQTPRYLIKTRGQQVTLSCSPISGHRSVSWYQQTPGQGLQFLFEYFSETQRNKGNFPGRFSGRQFSNSRSEMNVSTLELGDSALYLCASNPGLAGGLDTQYFGPGTRLTVL.

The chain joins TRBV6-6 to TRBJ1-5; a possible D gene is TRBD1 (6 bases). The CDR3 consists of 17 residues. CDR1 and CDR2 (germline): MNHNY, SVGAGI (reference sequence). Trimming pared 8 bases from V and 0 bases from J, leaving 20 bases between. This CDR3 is CASFDSSRGHSNQPQHF. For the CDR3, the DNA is TGTGCCAGCTTCGATTCGAGCAGGGGCCATAGCAATCAGCCCCAGCATTTT.

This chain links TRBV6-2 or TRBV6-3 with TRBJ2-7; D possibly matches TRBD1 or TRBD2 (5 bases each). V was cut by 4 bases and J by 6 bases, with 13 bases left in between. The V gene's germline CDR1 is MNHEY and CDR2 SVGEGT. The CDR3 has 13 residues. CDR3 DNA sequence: TGTGCCAGCAGTTCGATCGGGGCGACCGAGCAGTACTTC. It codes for CASSSIGATEQYF.

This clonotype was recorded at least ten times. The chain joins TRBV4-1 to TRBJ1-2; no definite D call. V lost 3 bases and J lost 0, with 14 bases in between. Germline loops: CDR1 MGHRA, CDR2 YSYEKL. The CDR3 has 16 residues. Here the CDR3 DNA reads TGCGCCAGCAGCCAGCCAACCAGGAGATCTAACTATGGCTACACCTTC. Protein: CASSQPTRRSNYGYTF.

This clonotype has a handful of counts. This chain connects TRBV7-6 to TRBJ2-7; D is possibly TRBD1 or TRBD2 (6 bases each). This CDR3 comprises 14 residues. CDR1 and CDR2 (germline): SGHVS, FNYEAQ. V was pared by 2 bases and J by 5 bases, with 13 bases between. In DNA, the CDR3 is TGTGCCAGCAGCTTATCGGGGGCACTGGACGAGCAGTACTTC. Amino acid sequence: CASSLSGALDEQYF. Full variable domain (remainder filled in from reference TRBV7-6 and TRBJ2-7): GAGVSQSPRYKVTKRGQDVALRCDPISGHVSLYWYRQALGQGPEFLTYFNYEAQQDKSGLPNDRFSAERPEGSISTLTIQRTEQRDSAMYRCASSLSGALDEQYFGPGTRLTVT.

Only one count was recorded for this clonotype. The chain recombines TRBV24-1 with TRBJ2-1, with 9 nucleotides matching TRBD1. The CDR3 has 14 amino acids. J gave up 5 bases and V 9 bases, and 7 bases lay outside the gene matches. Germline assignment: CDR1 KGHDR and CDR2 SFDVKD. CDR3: CATGMGTGNNEQFF. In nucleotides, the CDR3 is TGTGCCACCGGGATGGGGACAGGGAACAATGAGCAGTTCTTC.